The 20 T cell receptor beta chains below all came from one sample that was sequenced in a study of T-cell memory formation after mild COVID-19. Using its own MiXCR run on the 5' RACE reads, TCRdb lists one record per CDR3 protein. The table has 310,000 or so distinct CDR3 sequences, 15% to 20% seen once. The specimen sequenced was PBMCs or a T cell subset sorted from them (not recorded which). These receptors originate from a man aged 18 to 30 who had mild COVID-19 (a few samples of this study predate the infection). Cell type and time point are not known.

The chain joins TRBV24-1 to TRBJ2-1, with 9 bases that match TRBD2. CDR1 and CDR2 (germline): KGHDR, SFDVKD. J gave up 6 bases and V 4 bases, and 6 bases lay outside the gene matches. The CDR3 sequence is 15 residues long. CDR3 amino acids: CATSDPGTSSNEQFF. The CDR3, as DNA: TGTGCCACCAGTGACCCCGGGACTAGCAGCAATGAGCAGTTCTTC.

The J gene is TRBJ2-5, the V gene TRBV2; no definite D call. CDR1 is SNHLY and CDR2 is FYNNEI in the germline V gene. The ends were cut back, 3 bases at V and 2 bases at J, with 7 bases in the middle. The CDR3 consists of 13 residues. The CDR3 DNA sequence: TGTGCCAGCAGTGAGCGGCAGCAAGAGACCCAGTACTTC. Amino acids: CASSERQQETQYF.

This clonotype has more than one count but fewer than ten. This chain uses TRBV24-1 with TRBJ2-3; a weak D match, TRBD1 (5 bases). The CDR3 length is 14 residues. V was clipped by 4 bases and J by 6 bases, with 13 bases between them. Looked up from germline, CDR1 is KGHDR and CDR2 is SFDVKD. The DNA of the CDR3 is TGTGCCACCAGTGACATGGTCCACAGGGATACGCAGTATTTT. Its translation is CATSDMVHRDTQYF.

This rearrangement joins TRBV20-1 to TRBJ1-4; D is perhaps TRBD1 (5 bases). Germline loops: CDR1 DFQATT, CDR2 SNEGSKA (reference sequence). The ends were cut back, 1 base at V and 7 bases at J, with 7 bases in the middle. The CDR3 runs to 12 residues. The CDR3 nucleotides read TGCAGTGCTAGAGGACAGCCTGAAAAACTGTTTTTT. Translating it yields CSARGQPEKLFF.

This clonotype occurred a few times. The CDR3 reads CASSPIGGADTQYF. CDR3 coding DNA: TGCGCCAGCAGCCCCATCGGGGGTGCAGATACGCAGTATTTT. The chain couples TRBV5-1 to TRBJ2-3; tentative D call: TRBD2 (6 bases). The V end lost 4 bases, the J end lost 4 bases, and 13 bases lay between the germline ends. Germline V gene data show CDR1 as SGHRS and CDR2 as YFSETQ. The CDR3 length is 14 residues.

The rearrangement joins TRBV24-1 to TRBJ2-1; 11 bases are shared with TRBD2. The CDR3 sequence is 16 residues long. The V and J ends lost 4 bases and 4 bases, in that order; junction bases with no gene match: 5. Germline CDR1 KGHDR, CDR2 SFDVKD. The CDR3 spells CATSESSGGPYNEQFF. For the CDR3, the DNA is TGTGCCACCAGTGAATCTAGCGGGGGGCCGTACAATGAGCAGTTCTTC.

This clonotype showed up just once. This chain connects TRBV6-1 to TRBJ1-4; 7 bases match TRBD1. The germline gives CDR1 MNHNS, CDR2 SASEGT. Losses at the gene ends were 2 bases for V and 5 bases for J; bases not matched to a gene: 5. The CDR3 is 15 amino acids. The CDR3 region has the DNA TGTGCCAGCAGTGAAAAGGTGACAGGGAATGAAAAACTGTTTTTT. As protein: CASSEKVTGNEKLFF.

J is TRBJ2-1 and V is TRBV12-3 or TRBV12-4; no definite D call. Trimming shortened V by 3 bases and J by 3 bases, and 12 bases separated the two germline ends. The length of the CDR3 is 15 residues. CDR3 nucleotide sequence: TGTGCCAGCAGTTTTCCCCCTAGGATCTACAATGAGCAGTTCTTC. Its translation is CASSFPPRIYNEQFF.

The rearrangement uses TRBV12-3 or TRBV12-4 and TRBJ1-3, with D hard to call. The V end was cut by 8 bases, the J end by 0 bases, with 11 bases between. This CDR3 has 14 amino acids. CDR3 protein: CASSAWGSGNTIYF. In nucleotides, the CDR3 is TGTGCCAGCTCGGCCTGGGGCTCTGGAAACACCATATATTTT.

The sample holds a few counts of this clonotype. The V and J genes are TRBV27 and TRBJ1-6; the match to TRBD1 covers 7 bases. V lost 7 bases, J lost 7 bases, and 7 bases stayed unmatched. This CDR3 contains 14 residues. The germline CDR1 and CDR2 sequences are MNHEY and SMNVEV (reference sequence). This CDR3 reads CASKVQGDNSPLHF. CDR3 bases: TGTGCCAGCAAGGTTCAGGGGGACAATTCACCCCTCCACTTT.

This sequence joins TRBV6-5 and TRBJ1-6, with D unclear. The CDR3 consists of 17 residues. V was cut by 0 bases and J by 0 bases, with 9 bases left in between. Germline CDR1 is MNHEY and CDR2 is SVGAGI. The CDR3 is CASSYSAQYSYNSPLHF. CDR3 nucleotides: TGTGCCAGCAGTTACTCGGCACAGTACTCCTATAATTCACCCCTCCACTTT.

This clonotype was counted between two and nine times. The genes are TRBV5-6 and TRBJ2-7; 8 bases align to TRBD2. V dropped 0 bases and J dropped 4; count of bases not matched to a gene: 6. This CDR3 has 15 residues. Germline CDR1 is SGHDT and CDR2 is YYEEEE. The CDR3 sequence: CASSLAPGLVYEQYF. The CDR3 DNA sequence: TGTGCCAGCAGCTTGGCTCCGGGACTAGTGTACGAGCAGTACTTC.

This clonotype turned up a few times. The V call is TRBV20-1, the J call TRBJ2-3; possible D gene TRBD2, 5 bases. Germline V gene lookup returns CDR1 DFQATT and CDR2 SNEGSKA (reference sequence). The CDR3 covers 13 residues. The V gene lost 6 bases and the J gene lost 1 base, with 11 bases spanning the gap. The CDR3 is CSAGPAGTDTQYF. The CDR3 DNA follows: TGCAGTGCAGGGCCAGCGGGCACAGATACGCAGTATTTT.

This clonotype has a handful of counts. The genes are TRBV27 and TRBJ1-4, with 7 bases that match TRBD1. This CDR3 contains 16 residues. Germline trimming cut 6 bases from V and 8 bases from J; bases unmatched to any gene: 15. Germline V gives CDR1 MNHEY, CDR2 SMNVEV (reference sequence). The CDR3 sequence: CASRYSAGGAGEKLFF. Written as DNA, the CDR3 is TGTGCCAGCAGATACTCCGCAGGGGGAGCGGGCGAAAAACTGTTTTTT.

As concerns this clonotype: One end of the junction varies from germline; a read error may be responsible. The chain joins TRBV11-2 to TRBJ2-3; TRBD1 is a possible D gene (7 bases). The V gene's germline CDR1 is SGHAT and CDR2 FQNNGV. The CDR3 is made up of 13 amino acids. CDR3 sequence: CASRLDRAGRKYF. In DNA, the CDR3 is TGTGCCAGCAGATTAGACAGGGCAGGGAGGAAGTATTTT.

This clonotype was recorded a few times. The DNA for the CDR3 is TGCAGTGCTAGAGATCGGGACGGTAGACAGGGATCAAACATTCAGTACTTC. This codes for CSARDRDGRQGSNIQYF. This chain connects TRBV20-1 to TRBJ2-4, with 7 nucleotides matching TRBD1. The CDR3 sequence is 17 residues long. CDR1 is DFQATT, CDR2 SNEGSKA, per germline (reference sequence). The V and J ends lost 0 bases and 6 bases, in that order; junction bases with no gene match: 14.

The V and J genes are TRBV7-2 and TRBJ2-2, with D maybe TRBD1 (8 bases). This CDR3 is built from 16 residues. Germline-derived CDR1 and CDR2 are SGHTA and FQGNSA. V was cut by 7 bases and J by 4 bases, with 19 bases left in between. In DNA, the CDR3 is TGTGCCAGCAAGCGGATGACAGGGGAGGGCACCGGGGAGCTGTTTTTT. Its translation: CASKRMTGEGTGELFF.

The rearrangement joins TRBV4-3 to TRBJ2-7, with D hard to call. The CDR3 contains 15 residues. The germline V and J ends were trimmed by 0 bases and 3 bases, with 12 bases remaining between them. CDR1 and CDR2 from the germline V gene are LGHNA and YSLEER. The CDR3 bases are TGCGCCAGCAGCCAAGAGTCCCAGGCCGGCTACGAGCAGTACTTC. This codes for CASSQESQAGYEQYF.

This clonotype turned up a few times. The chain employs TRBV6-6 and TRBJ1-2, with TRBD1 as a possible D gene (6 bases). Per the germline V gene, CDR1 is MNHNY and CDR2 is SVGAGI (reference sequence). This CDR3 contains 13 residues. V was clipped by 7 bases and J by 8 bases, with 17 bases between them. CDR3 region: CASTKTGLGGYTF. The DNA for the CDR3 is TGTGCCAGCACCAAGACAGGTCTTGGGGGCTACACCTTC.

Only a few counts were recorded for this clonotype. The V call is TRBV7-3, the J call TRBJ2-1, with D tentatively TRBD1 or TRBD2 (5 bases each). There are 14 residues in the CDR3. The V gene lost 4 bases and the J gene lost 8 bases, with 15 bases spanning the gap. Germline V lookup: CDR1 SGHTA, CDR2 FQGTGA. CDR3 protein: CASSSRRGTDEQFF. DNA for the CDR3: TGTGCCAGCAGCTCCAGACGTGGGACGGATGAGCAGTTCTTC.